The 11 T cell receptor beta chains reported below all come from one sample, sequenced in a study of blood T cell repertoires in COVID-19. TCRdb's table, derived via immunoSEQ multiplex PCR, lists solely in-frame clones and lacks some. The data hold fewer than 350,000 clones, with about 88% observed a single time. The sequenced sample was PBMCs or T cells enriched from blood (not recorded which). The receptors derive from a woman aged 55 to 70 in a cohort exposed to, infected with or recovered from COVID-19 (not recorded which).

V usage is TRBV18 and J usage is TRBJ2-5; D might be TRBD2 (6 bases). There are 16 residues in the CDR3. Germline V CDR1 and CDR2: KGHSH, LQKENI. The V and J ends lost 3 bases and 5 bases respectively, with 19 bases between them. For the CDR3, the DNA is TGTGCCAGCTCACCCCCCTGGGGTAGCGGTACGGAGACCCAGTACTTC. Amino acids: CASSPPWGSGTETQYF.

The chain employs TRBV7-6 and TRBJ2-3; 7 bases match TRBD1. V was pared by 1 base and J by 0 bases, with 4 bases of the junction left unmatched. Germline V gene lookup returns CDR1 SGHVS and CDR2 FNYEAQ. This CDR3 spans 16 amino acids. The CDR3 loop reads CASSLGDRVSTDTQYF. The CDR3 region has the DNA TGTGCCAGCAGCTTAGGCGACAGGGTGAGCACAGATACGCAGTATTTT.

The chain uses TRBV5-4 and TRBJ2-3; D is ambiguous. The V end was cut by 1 base, the J end by 0 bases, with 3 bases between. CDR3 length: 13 amino acids. Germline CDR1 SGHNT, CDR2 YYREEE (reference sequence). The CDR3 here is CASSLLSTDTQYF. The CDR3, as DNA: TGTGCCAGCAGCTTGCTTAGCACAGATACGCAGTATTTT.

The chain employs TRBV5-4 and TRBJ2-7; D is possibly TRBD2 (5 bases). The germline V gene encodes CDR1 SGHNT and CDR2 YYREEE (reference sequence). V lost 9 bases to trimming and J lost 4 bases, with 20 bases between them. This CDR3 is built from 14 residues. The CDR3 here is CATTRSTKSYEQYF. In DNA, the CDR3 is TGTGCCACCACTAGGTCTACGAAAAGTTACGAGCAGTACTTC.

The rearrangement joins TRBV19 to TRBJ1-5; no clear D gene. The CDR3 is made up of 15 amino acids. V shed 2 bases and J shed 1 base, with 9 bases lying between them. The germline V gene has CDR1 LNHDA and CDR2 SQIVND (reference sequence). The CDR3 DNA sequence: TGTGCCAGTAGTATATATGGAGGGAGCAATCAGCCCCAGCATTTT. This gives the protein CASSIYGGSNQPQHF.

The rearrangement uses TRBV6-5 and TRBJ2-7; no clear D. Germline CDR1 is MNHEY and CDR2 is SVGAGI. The CDR3 spans 14 residues. V shed 6 bases and J shed 4 bases, with 16 bases lying between them. CDR3 in amino acids: CASSPDWVGYEQYF. For the CDR3, the DNA is TGTGCCAGCAGCCCAGACTGGGTTGGGTACGAGCAGTACTTC.

This clone was counted only a few times. The V and J genes are TRBV28 and TRBJ1-5; 8 nucleotides align to TRBD1. Per the germline V gene, CDR1 is MDHEN and CDR2 is SYDVKM. The CDR3 has 14 amino acids. Trimming cost V 6 bases and J 4 bases; bases outside gene matches: 5. This chain's CDR3 is CASSPRTGNQPQHF. The CDR3 nucleotides read TGTGCCAGCAGCCCAAGGACAGGGAATCAGCCCCAGCATTTT.

The CDR3 DNA sequence: TGTGCCAGCAGTAAGACACTTAACTATGGCTACACCTTC. Encoded protein: CASSKTLNYGYTF. V and J are TRBV6-5 and TRBJ1-2; D gene uncertain. CDR3 length equals 13 residues. Germline V gene data show CDR1 as MNHEY and CDR2 as SVGAGI. V was cut by 5 bases and J by 1 base, with 8 bases left in between.

V and J are TRBV5-6 and TRBJ1-1; 8 nucleotides line up with TRBD1. V lost 0 bases and J lost 1; bases outside the gene matches: 2. The V gene's germline CDR1 is SGHDT and CDR2 YYEEEE. The CDR3 totals 15 residues. CDR3 loop: CASSLADRGNTEAFF. CDR3 bases: TGTGCCAGCAGCTTGGCCGACAGGGGGAACACTGAAGCTTTCTTT.

The chain carries TRBV19 and TRBJ1-1, with 7 bases that match TRBD1. The ends lost 5 bases at V and 8 bases at J; junction bases unmatched: 8. The CDR3 is made up of 13 amino acids. Germline-derived CDR1 and CDR2 are LNHDA and SQIVND (reference sequence). The CDR3 bases are TGTGCCAGTAGTGCACAGGGGTCGTCAGAAGCTTTCTTT. This sequence encodes CASSAQGSSEAFF.

The chain uses TRBV6-5 and TRBJ1-4; D gene ambiguous. Germline lookup yields CDR1 MNHEY and CDR2 SVGAGI. The CDR3 is 14 amino acids. V lost 4 bases and J lost 2, with 8 bases in between. CDR3 DNA sequence: TGTGCCAGCAGTTCAACCGGGACTAATGAAAAACTGTTTTTT. Translation gives CASSSTGTNEKLFF.